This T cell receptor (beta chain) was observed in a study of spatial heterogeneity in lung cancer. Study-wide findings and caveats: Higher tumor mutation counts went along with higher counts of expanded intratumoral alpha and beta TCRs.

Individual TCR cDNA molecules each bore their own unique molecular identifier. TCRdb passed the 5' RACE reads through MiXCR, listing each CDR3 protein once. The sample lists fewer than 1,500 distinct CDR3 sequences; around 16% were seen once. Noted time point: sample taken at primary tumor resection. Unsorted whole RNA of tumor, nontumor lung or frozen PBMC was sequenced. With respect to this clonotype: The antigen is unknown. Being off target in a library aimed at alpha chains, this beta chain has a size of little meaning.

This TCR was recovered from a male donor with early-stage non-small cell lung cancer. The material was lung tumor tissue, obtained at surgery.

The CDR3, as DNA: TGTGCCAGCAGCTCCCGTTCACAAATAGCGTCAAGCACAGATACGCAGTATTTT. It encodes CASSSRSQIASSTDTQYF. This chain uses TRBV7-2 with TRBJ2-3; the D gene is possibly TRBD2 (5 bases). The V end was cut by 4 bases, the J end by 0 bases, with 20 bases between. Germline CDR1 reads SGHTA; CDR2 reads FQGNSA. The CDR3 totals 18 residues.